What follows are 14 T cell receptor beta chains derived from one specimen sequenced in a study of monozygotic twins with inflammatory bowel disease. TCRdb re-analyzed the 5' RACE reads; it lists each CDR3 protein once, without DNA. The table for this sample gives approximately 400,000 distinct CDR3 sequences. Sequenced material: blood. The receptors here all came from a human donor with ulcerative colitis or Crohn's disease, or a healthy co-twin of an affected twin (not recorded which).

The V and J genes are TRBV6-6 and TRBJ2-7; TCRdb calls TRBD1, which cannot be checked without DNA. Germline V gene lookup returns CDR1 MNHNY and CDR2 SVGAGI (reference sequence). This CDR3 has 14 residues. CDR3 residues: CASSLRDRNYEQYF.

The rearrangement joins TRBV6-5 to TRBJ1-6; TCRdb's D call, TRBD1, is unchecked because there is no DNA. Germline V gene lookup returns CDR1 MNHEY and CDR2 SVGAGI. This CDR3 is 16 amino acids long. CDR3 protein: CASSYGEGLSGSPLHF.

CDR3 region: CSVEIAASGRLEQFF. The chain has TRBV29-1 and TRBJ2-1; TCRdb lists TRBD2, though no DNA is available to test this call. The CDR3 runs to 15 residues. Germline V CDR1 and CDR2: SQVTM, ANQGSEA.

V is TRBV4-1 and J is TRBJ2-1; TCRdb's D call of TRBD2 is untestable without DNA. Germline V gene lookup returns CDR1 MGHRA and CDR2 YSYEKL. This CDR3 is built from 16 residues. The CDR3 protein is CASSQFSGRKDNEQFF.

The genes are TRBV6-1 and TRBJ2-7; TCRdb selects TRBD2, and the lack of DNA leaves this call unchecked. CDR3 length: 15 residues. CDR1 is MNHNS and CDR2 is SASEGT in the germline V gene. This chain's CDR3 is CASRPQGAGGREQYF.

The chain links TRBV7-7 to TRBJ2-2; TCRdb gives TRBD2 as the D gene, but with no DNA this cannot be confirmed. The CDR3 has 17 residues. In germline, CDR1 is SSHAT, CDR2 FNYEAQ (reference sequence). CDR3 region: CASSFLAESPNTGELFF.

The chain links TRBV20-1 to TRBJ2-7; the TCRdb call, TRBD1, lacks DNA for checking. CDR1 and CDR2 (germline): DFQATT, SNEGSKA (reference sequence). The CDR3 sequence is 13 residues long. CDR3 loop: CSASRPGTYEQYF.

This CDR3 is CASSVDPSGFTYTGELFF. This chain joins TRBV9 and TRBJ2-2; without DNA, the TCRdb call of TRBD2 cannot be checked. This CDR3 region has 18 residues. CDR1 is SGDLS, CDR2 YYNGEE, per germline.

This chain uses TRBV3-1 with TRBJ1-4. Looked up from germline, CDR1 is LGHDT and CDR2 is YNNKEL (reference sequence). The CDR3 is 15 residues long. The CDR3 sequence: CASSQDYRPEEKLFF.

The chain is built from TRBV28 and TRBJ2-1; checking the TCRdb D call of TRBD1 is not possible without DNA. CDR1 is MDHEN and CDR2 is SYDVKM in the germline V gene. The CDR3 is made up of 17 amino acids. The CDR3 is CASSSPFGSREGNEQFF.

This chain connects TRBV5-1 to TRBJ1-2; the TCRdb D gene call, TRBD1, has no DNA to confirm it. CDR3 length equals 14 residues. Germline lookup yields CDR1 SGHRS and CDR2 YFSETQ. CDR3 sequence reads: CASSLDGQGDGYTF.

This chain's CDR3 is CASSPGQVTGELFF. The V and J genes are TRBV5-1 and TRBJ2-2; TCRdb indicates TRBD1, and absent DNA this call remains unverified. CDR1 and CDR2 from the germline V gene are SGHRS and YFSETQ. CDR3 length: 14 amino acids.

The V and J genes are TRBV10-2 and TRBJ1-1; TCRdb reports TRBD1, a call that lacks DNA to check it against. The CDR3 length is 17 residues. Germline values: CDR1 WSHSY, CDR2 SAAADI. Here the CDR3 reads CASSESRTASMNTEAFF.

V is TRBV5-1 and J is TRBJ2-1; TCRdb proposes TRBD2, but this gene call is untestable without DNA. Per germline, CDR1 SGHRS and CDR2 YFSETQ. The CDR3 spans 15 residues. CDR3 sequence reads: CASSPMRTSGTEQFF.